This T cell receptor (beta chain) is from a study of shared clonotypes between healthy human individuals. Study-level points and caveats: Shared across a handful of donors were approximately 5% of the naive CD4 clonotypes.

Remarks on this clone: Its antigen is currently unknown.

This CDR3 is built from 14 residues. Germline loops: CDR1 SGHTA, CDR2 FQGNSA. V was pared by 4 bases and J by 2 bases, with 11 bases between. Each subset's genomic DNA was split evenly across several immunoSEQ plates. Per the original data handling: As immunoSEQ supplied junction-only sequences (without quality scores), filtering differed. Here immunoSEQ multiplex PCR was the method, and the copy in TCRdb shows in-frame clones only, minus some. D and trimming come from the DNA, and the V and J calls and clone size come from that table. The table shows about 2.4 million clones, with 93% occurring only once.

Sequenced input: naive CD4+ T cells from PBMCs. Sample subset: CD45RA+ positively selected. The chain has TRBV7-2 and TRBJ1-2; perhaps TRBD1 as D (5 bases). The clonotype was recovered from a man aged 18-30 years in good health. Some clones in this sample may be carry-over from other donors' samples. CDR3 DNA: TGTGCCAGCAGCTCAGGGCGGGAGAACTATGGCTACACCTTC. Translation: CASSSGRENYGYTF.